Listed below are T cell receptor beta chains from one sample, sequenced in a study of T cells in Graves' hyperthyroidism and ophthalmopathy. One entry per CDR3 protein, called by TCRdb with MiXCR from the multiplex PCR reads. Of hundreds of thousands of distinct CDR3 sequences listed, less than 25% are singletons. The sequenced material came from blood. These receptors came from a man aged 25-45 years with Graves' ophthalmopathy. Both conserved end residues are part of each CDR3. Fields, in order: V gene, CDR3 protein.

v_call: TRBV28
cdr3_aa: CASSLSRTGGSYEQYF

v_call: TRBV4-1
cdr3_aa: CASSQEGAGPYEQYF

v_call: TRBV18
cdr3_aa: CASSPPTVNTEAFF

v_call: TRBV6-1
cdr3_aa: CASRPYGPSTDTQYF

v_call: TRBV20-1
cdr3_aa: CSATLPASEKLFF

v_call: TRBV6-1
cdr3_aa: CASTDRSELRYNQPQHF

v_call: TRBV11-2
cdr3_aa: CASSSRGTVSYNEQFF

v_call: TRBV18
cdr3_aa: CASSPGDRGSNQPQHF

v_call: TRBV7-2
cdr3_aa: CASSLPGGPDTQYF

v_call: TRBV29-1
cdr3_aa: CSVVGANTEAFF

v_call: TRBV11-1
cdr3_aa: CASSLLGSGANTGELFF

v_call: TRBV20-1
cdr3_aa: CSARPGRMNTEAFF

v_call: TRBV7-9
cdr3_aa: CASSSDRQGPGYEQYF

v_call: TRBV7-9
cdr3_aa: CASSLQETARSYEQYF

v_call: TRBV6-1
cdr3_aa: CASSFTGRNPNYGYTF

v_call: TRBV11-2
cdr3_aa: CASSDGGLSYEQYF

v_call: TRBV28
cdr3_aa: CASSRSNYGYTF

v_call: TRBV12-3/TRBV12-4
cdr3_aa: CASSFPAGELFF

v_call: TRBV20-1
cdr3_aa: CSARVSGNYGYTF

v_call: TRBV20-1
cdr3_aa: CSARDGGTTGNSPLHF

v_call: TRBV5-1
cdr3_aa: CASSQGALNTEAFF

v_call: TRBV28
cdr3_aa: CASSLVMGLAGNEQYF

v_call: TRBV4-2
cdr3_aa: CASSPWGDRDPYEQYF

v_call: TRBV7-9
cdr3_aa: CASSLDRRETQYF

v_call: TRBV28
cdr3_aa: CASTGQGGRANFRYEQYF

v_call: TRBV12-3/TRBV12-4
cdr3_aa: CASTPDRYNEQFF

v_call: TRBV3-1
cdr3_aa: CASSLGEGGYNEQFF

v_call: TRBV6-6
cdr3_aa: CASSYSPALGDQPQHF

v_call: TRBV7-2
cdr3_aa: CASSSPPGPGEQYF

v_call: TRBV11-2
cdr3_aa: CASSLAPGPGNTIYF

v_call: TRBV5-1
cdr3_aa: CASSHPDSNEQFF

v_call: TRBV7-2
cdr3_aa: CASSRDTGISPLHF

v_call: TRBV15
cdr3_aa: CATSRDGGVGTDTQYF

v_call: TRBV7-2
cdr3_aa: CASSLIGGNTIYF

v_call: TRBV24-1
cdr3_aa: CATSDPSGRTGEQFF

v_call: TRBV7-9
cdr3_aa: CASSSQGAGTDTQYF

v_call: TRBV7-9
cdr3_aa: CASSPDRSLAGGLFNEQFF

v_call: TRBV6-2/TRBV6-3
cdr3_aa: CASNSGGTQYF

v_call: TRBV3-1
cdr3_aa: CASSQDPWEGGMNEQFF

v_call: TRBV18
cdr3_aa: CASSPFRDRVNEKLFF

v_call: TRBV4-1
cdr3_aa: CASSQVDPGANVLTF

v_call: TRBV7-3
cdr3_aa: CASSLSRGLSYNEQFF

v_call: TRBV27
cdr3_aa: CASSLGGAYTEAFF

v_call: TRBV28
cdr3_aa: CASSFSRTGGGETQYF

v_call: TRBV30
cdr3_aa: CAWSVLPKTETGELFF

v_call: TRBV30
cdr3_aa: CAWGQVLSPLHF

v_call: TRBV6-1
cdr3_aa: CASKVGGLDYGYTF

v_call: TRBV20-1
cdr3_aa: CSAPKVLAGVRETQYF

v_call: TRBV6-1
cdr3_aa: CASSERGQASSYEQYF

v_call: TRBV7-9
cdr3_aa: CASSSLGPYEQYF

v_call: TRBV20-1
cdr3_aa: CSAPPGAGGTGIQYF

v_call: TRBV20-1
cdr3_aa: CSARDRFSLGPPRTQYF

v_call: TRBV27
cdr3_aa: CASSASLAGGPNEQFF

v_call: TRBV30
cdr3_aa: CAWSVGLAGAYNEQFF

v_call: TRBV7-3
cdr3_aa: CASSFSWRSTDTQYF

v_call: TRBV6-1
cdr3_aa: CASSEASSGNYEQYF

v_call: TRBV3-1
cdr3_aa: CASSQEGTNSPLHF

v_call: TRBV29-1
cdr3_aa: CSGRFVRDRMNTEAFF